Listed below are T cell receptor beta chains from one sample, sequenced in a study of PD-L1 blockade in urothelial cancer. Using immunoSEQ multiplex PCR, the repertoire was profiled, and TCRdb retains in-frame clones only, with some absent. The table records roughly 100,000 clones, approximately 88% of them present only once. This sample comprised PBMCs, obtained around atezolizumab (anti-PD-L1) treatment. The receptors here all came from a woman older than 75 with urothelial cancer. Each CDR3 is given with its conserved first and last residue. A D gene is named only where the DNA matches it firmly.

CDR3 DNA,CDR3 protein,CDR3 length,J gene,D gene,V gene
TGTGCCAGCAGTGAAGCGGGTGGACAGGGTAGTCAGCCCCAGCATTTT,CASSEAGGQGSQPQHF,16,TRBJ1-5,TRBD1,TRBV2
TGTGCCACCACCGACAGACCTGAGTACACCGGGGAGCTGTTTTTT,CATTDRPEYTGELFF,15,TRBJ2-2,.,TRBV10-3
TGTGCCAGCAGCGACGGGGGGGCAAACTCTGGAAACACCATATATTTT,CASSDGGANSGNTIYF,16,TRBJ1-3,.,TRBV28
TGCGCCAGCGATGAGGGACAGCCGCCCTACGAGCAGTACTTC,CASDEGQPPYEQYF,14,TRBJ2-7,TRBD1,TRBV5-1
TGTGCCAGCAGCTTACCTAGGCAGGGCCCAGATACGCAGTATTTT,CASSLPRQGPDTQYF,15,TRBJ2-3,.,TRBV7-9
TGCGCCAGCAGCAAGACTTCAGCGGGAGTTAACACCGGGGAGCTGTTTTTT,CASSKTSAGVNTGELFF,17,TRBJ2-2,TRBD2,TRBV5-1
TGCAGCGCAACAGAGAACACTGAAGCTTTCTTT,CSATENTEAFF,11,TRBJ1-1,.,TRBV29-1
TGCGCCAGCAGTGAGAGAGATTCCGGGACTGAAGCTTTCTTT,CASSERDSGTEAFF,14,TRBJ1-1,.,TRBV10-1
TGTGCCAGCAGGTTGAATTCGGTGAGGAGTCAGCCCCAGCATTTT,CASRLNSVRSQPQHF,15,TRBJ1-5,.,TRBV6-1
TGTGCCAGTAGGGGATCAAAAGCGGGAGGTGGTGAGACCCAGTACTTC,CASRGSKAGGGETQYF,16,TRBJ2-5,TRBD2,TRBV19
TGTGCCAGCAGTTCCTCTGTTGGACAGGGCTTGTATGGCTACACCTTC,CASSSSVGQGLYGYTF,16,TRBJ1-2,TRBD1,TRBV6-6
TGCGCCAGCAGCTTGGGGAGGTCTAATGAAAAACTGTTTTTT,CASSLGRSNEKLFF,14,TRBJ1-4,.,TRBV5-1
TGTGCCAGCAGCGTAGGGACAGGTGGACCTAACGAGCAGTACTTC,CASSVGTGGPNEQYF,15,TRBJ2-7,TRBD1,TRBV9
TGTGCCAGCAGCTTAGGGGGGCTTGGTAACTACGAGCAGTACTTC,CASSLGGLGNYEQYF,15,TRBJ2-7,.,TRBV7-9
TGTGCCAGTAGTATGGCGACAGGGGGCGGTGAAAAACTGTTTTTT,CASSMATGGGEKLFF,15,TRBJ1-4,TRBD1,TRBV19
TGTGCCAGCACCGACCTGGAGGGCTACACCTTC,CASTDLEGYTF,11,TRBJ1-2,.,TRBV28
TGTGCCTGGACCCACGCTAACGAGCAGTACTTC,CAWTHANEQYF,11,TRBJ2-7,.,TRBV30